This T cell receptor (beta chain) was found in a study of OX40 agonist ivuxolimab in advanced cancers. Here immunoSEQ multiplex PCR was the method, and the copy in TCRdb shows in-frame clones only, minus some. This sample has about 79,000 clones, with approximately 85% found just once. The germline CDR1 and CDR2 sequences are SEHNR and FQNEAQ (reference sequence). The CDR3 runs 12 residues. V was trimmed by 4 bases and J by 7 bases, leaving 11 bases between them. This clone appeared a few times. The chain has TRBV7-9 and TRBJ2-7; D call uncertain. This clonotype was obtained from an adult with an advanced solid tumor such as melanoma, head and neck, liver or kidney cancer. Specimen: CD4+ or CD8+ T cells sorted from blood, collected in a trial of the OX40 agonist ivuxolimab. CDR3 residues: CASSSYSREQYF. In nucleotides, the CDR3 is TGTGCCAGCAGCTCCTACTCAAGGGAGCAGTACTTC.